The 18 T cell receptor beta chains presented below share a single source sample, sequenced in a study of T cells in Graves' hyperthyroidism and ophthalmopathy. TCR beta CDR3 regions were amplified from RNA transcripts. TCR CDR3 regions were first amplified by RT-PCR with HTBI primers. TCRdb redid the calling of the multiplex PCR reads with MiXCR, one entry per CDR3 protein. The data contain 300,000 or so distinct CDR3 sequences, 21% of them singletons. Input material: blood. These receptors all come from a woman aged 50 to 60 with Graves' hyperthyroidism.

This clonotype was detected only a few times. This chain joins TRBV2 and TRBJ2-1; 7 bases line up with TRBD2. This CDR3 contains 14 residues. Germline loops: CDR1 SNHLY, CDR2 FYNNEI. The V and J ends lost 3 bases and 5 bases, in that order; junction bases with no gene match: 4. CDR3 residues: CASSDSGWNNEQFF. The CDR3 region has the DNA TGTGCCAGCAGTGATAGCGGGTGGAACAATGAGCAGTTCTTC.

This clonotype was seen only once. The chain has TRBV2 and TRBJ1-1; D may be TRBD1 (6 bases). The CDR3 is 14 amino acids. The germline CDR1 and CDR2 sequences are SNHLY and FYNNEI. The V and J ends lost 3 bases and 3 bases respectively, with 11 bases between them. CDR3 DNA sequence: TGTGCCAGCAGTGAGTGGGGGGCTGACACTGAAGCTTTCTTT. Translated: CASSEWGADTEAFF.

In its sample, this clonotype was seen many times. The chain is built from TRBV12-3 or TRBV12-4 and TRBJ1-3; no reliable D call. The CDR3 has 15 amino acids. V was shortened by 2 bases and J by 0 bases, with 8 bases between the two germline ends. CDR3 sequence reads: CASSLTASSGNTIYF. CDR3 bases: TGTGCCAGCAGTTTAACAGCGAGCTCTGGAAACACCATATATTTT.

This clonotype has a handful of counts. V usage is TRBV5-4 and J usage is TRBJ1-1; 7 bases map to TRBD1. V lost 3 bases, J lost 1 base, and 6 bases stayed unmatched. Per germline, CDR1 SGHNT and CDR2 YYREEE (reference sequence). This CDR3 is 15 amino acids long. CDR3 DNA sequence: TGTGCCAGCAGCTCGACAGGGAATAAGAACACTGAAGCTTTCTTT. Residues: CASSSTGNKNTEAFF.

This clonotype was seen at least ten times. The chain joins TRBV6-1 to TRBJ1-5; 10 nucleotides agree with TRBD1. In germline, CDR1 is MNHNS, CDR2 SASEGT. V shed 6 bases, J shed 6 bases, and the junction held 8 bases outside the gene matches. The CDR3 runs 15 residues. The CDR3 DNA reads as TGTGCCAGCAGCCTCGCCGGGACAGGGGTTCAGCCCCAGCATTTT. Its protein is CASSLAGTGVQPQHF.

CDR3 coding DNA: TGTGCCAGCAGTGCGGGACAGGGGAATTTCGAGCAGTACTTC. As protein: CASSAGQGNFEQYF. The J gene is TRBJ2-7, the V gene TRBV6-1, with 10 bases that match TRBD1. Germline CDR1 reads MNHNS; CDR2 reads SASEGT. With V trimmed by 4 bases and J by 6 bases, 6 bases remained unmatched. The CDR3 runs 14 residues.

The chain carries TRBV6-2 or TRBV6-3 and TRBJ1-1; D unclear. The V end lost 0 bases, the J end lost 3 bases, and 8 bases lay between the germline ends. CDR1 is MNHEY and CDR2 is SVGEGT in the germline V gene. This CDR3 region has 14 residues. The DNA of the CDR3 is TGTGCCAGCAGTTACTCGGGCGGACACACTGAAGCTTTCTTT. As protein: CASSYSGGHTEAFF.

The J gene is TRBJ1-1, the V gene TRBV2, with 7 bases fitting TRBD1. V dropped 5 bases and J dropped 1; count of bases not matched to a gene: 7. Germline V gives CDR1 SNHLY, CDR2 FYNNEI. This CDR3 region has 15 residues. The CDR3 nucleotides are TGTGCCAGCAGTCGACAGGGAGGGAGGAACACTGAAGCTTTCTTT. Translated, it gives CASSRQGGRNTEAFF.

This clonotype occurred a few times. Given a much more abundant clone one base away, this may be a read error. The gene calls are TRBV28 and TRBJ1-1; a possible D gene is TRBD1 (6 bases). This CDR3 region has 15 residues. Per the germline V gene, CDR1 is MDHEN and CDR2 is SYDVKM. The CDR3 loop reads CASSPLRGMNIEAFF. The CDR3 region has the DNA TGTGCCAGCAGTCCCTTAAGGGGGATGAACATTGAAGCTTTCTTT.

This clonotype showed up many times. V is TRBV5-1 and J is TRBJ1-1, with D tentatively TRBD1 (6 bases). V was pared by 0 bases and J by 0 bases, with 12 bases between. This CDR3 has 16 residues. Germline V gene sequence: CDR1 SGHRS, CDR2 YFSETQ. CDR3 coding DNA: TGCGCCAGCAGCTTGGGTTGGGGGGCCCTGAACACTGAAGCTTTCTTT. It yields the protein CASSLGWGALNTEAFF.

The CDR3 DNA reads TGTGCCAGCAGCTTGCTAGCGAGCAAGTACAATGAGCAGTTCTTC. Translated, it gives CASSLLASKYNEQFF. V is TRBV7-3 and J is TRBJ2-1; a possible D gene is TRBD2 (6 bases). CDR3 length equals 15 residues. Germline-derived CDR1 and CDR2 are SGHTA and FQGTGA. The V end was cut by 3 bases, the J end by 4 bases, with 13 bases between.

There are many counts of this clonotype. The CDR3 region is CASRGVGGDEQFF. CDR3 DNA: TGCGCCAGTCGGGGGGTTGGTGGGGATGAGCAGTTCTTC. The rearrangement uses TRBV5-1 and TRBJ2-1, with 7 bases fitting TRBD2. Trimming at V came to 8 bases and at J to 8 bases, leaving 10 bases not matched to a gene. CDR1 and CDR2 from the germline V gene are SGHRS and YFSETQ. This CDR3 has 13 residues.

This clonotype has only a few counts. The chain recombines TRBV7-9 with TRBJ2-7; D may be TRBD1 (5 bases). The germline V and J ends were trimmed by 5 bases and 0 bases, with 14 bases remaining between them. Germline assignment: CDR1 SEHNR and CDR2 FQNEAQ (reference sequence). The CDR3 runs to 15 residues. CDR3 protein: CASSPDSLSSYEQYF. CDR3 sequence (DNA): TGTGCCAGCAGCCCCGACAGTCTTAGCTCCTACGAGCAGTACTTC. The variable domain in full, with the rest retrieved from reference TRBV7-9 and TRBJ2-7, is DTGVSQNPRHKITKRGQNVTFRCDPISEHNRLYWYRQTLGQGPEFLTYFQNEAQLEKSRLLSDRFSAERPKGSFSTLEIQRTEQGDSAMYLCASSPDSLSSYEQYFGPGTRLTVT.

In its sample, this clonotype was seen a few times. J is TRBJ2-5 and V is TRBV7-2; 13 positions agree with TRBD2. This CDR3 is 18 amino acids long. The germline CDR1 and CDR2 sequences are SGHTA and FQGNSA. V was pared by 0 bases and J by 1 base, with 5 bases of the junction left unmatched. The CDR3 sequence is CASSLAGTSGIRQETQYF. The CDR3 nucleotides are TGTGCCAGCAGCTTAGCGGGGACTAGCGGGATCCGCCAAGAGACCCAGTACTTC.

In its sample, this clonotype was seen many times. This CDR3 is CASSERGTKETQYF. The CDR3 DNA is TGTGCCAGCAGTGAAAGAGGGACTAAAGAGACCCAGTACTTC. V usage is TRBV2 and J usage is TRBJ2-5, with 7 positions matching TRBD2. The CDR3 runs 14 residues. Germline CDR1 is SNHLY and CDR2 is FYNNEI. V trimming: 2 bases; J trimming: 3 bases; junction bases outside the gene matches: 3.

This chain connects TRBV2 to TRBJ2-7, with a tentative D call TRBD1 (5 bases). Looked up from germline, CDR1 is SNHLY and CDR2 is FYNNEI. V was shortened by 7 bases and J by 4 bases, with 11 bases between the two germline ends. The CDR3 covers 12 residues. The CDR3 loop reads CASKPTVYEQYF. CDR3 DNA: TGTGCCAGCAAGCCGACAGTTTACGAGCAGTACTTC.

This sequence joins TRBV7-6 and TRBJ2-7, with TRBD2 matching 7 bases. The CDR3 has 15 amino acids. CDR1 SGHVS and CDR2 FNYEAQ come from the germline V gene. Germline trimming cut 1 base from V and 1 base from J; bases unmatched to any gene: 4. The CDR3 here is CASSLEGTTSYEQYF. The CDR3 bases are TGTGCCAGCAGCTTAGAGGGGACTACGTCCTACGAGCAGTACTTC. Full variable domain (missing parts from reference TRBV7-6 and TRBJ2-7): GAGVSQSPRYKVTKRGQDVALRCDPISGHVSLYWYRQALGQGPEFLTYFNYEAQQDKSGLPNDRFSAERPEGSISTLTIQRTEQRDSAMYRCASSLEGTTSYEQYFGPGTRLTVT.

CDR3 residues: CASSYSYRVAGEQYF. The CDR3 nucleotides read TGTGCCAGCAGTTACTCGTACAGGGTGGCGGGAGAGCAGTACTTC. The chain joins TRBV6-6 to TRBJ2-7; D is tentatively TRBD1 or TRBD2 (6 bases each). The V gene's germline CDR1 is MNHNY and CDR2 SVGAGI (reference sequence). This CDR3 has 15 amino acids. The V end lost 0 bases, the J end lost 7 bases, and 16 bases lay between the germline ends.